What follows are 28 T cell receptor beta chains derived from one specimen sequenced in a study of blood T cell repertoires in COVID-19. The data were produced by immunoSEQ multiplex PCR, yet TCRdb's version contains in-frame clones alone and is incomplete. The data contain about 320,000 clones, about 87% of them singletons. Sample: peripheral blood. All receptors derive from a young woman with COVID-19, enrolled during active disease.

Only one count was recorded for this clone. Here the CDR3 reads CASSLRGTWGTEAFF. CDR3 sequence (DNA): TGTGCCAGCAGCCTTCGCGGGACTTGGGGGACTGAAGCTTTCTTT. The rearrangement links TRBV7-2 to TRBJ1-1, with a possible D match to TRBD1 (5 bases). V gave up 5 bases and J gave up 5 bases, with 18 bases separating them. The germline CDR1 and CDR2 sequences are SGHTA and FQGNSA. The CDR3 totals 15 residues.

The chain is built from TRBV20-1 and TRBJ1-1; D is unresolved. This CDR3 contains 11 residues. Germline V gives CDR1 DFQATT, CDR2 SNEGSKA (reference sequence). V was cut by 6 bases and J by 7 bases, with 12 bases left in between. The CDR3 protein is CSANLVYEAFF. CDR3 DNA sequence: TGCAGTGCCAACTTAGTATATGAAGCTTTCTTT.

The chain recombines TRBV19 with TRBJ1-1; no firm D call. This CDR3 has 17 residues. Per germline, CDR1 LNHDA and CDR2 SQIVND (reference sequence). Trimming left V 4 bases short and J 3 bases short, with 21 bases between. The CDR3 DNA is TGTGCCAGTAGTACCAGGACTCTAACCGGTAGGGACACTGAAGCTTTCTTT. It yields the protein CASSTRTLTGRDTEAFF.

The rearrangement joins TRBV2 to TRBJ2-5; maybe TRBD1 (6 bases). The CDR3 loop spans 12 amino acids. V lost 7 bases to trimming and J lost 3 bases, with 9 bases between them. CDR1 SNHLY and CDR2 FYNNEI come from the germline V gene. The CDR3 here is CASISGEETQYF. For the CDR3, the DNA is TGTGCCAGCATTTCAGGGGAAGAGACCCAGTACTTC.

V and J are TRBV6-5 and TRBJ1-1; TRBD1 might be the D (5 bases). The CDR3 has 13 amino acids. V shed 5 bases and J shed 4 bases, with 11 bases lying between them. Per germline, CDR1 MNHEY and CDR2 SVGAGI. This chain's CDR3 is CASSPTGPTEAFF. CDR3 sequence (DNA): TGTGCCAGCAGTCCCACAGGTCCCACTGAAGCTTTCTTT.

The V call is TRBV5-3, the J call TRBJ2-6; weak D call: TRBD1 (6 bases). TRBV5-3 qualifies as an ORF whose function is uncertain. Trimming removed 0 bases at V and 3 bases at J, with 19 bases between. The CDR3 covers 19 residues. CDR3 loop: CARSLATGPGRVGANVLTF. CDR3 DNA: TGTGCCAGAAGCTTGGCGACAGGACCGGGCCGGGTTGGGGCCAACGTCCTGACTTTC.

The rearrangement uses TRBV6-1 and TRBJ1-5, with D perhaps TRBD1 (6 bases). CDR1 and CDR2 from the germline V gene are MNHNS and SASEGT. The CDR3 loop spans 16 amino acids. The germline V and J ends were trimmed by 6 bases and 0 bases, with 15 bases remaining between them. The CDR3 spells CASREQGYRSNQPQHF. CDR3 in DNA: TGTGCCAGCAGGGAACAGGGCTATCGTAGCAATCAGCCCCAGCATTTT.

The chain combines TRBV7-9 with TRBJ1-3; D remains unclear. This CDR3 has 15 residues. V lost 1 base and J lost 8, with 15 bases in between. The germline CDR1 and CDR2 sequences are SEHNR and FQNEAQ (reference sequence). As DNA, the CDR3 is TGTGCCAGCAGCTTAGGGTTAGATATCGTGGACACCATATATTTT. Translating gives CASSLGLDIVDTIYF.

V usage is TRBV27 and J usage is TRBJ2-7; a possible D gene is TRBD2 (7 bases). V was cut by 3 bases and J by 3 bases, with 15 bases left in between. Germline CDR1 MNHEY, CDR2 SMNVEV (reference sequence). This CDR3 spans 15 amino acids. CDR3 sequence reads: CASSFTAGAIYEQYF. As DNA, the CDR3 is TGTGCCAGCAGTTTTACTGCGGGGGCCATCTACGAGCAGTACTTC.

The CDR3 loop is CASSLQYNEQFF. The CDR3 nucleotides are TGTGCCAGCAGTTTGCAGTACAATGAGCAGTTCTTC. The chain combines TRBV28 with TRBJ2-1; the D is unclear. The CDR3 contains 12 residues. V lost 3 bases to trimming and J lost 4 bases, with 4 bases between them. From germline, CDR1 is MDHEN and CDR2 SYDVKM.

The CDR3 DNA is TGTGCCAGCAGCCAACAGACAGGAGCCATGGGCTACACCTTC. Residues: CASSQQTGAMGYTF. The chain joins TRBV3-1 (or the pseudogene TRBV3-2) to TRBJ1-2; perhaps TRBD1 as D (6 bases). Trimming stripped 2 bases from V and 8 bases from J, with 15 bases between. Germline V gene sequence: CDR1 LGHDT, CDR2 YNNKEL (reference sequence). The CDR3 length is 14 residues.

The chain recombines TRBV7-9 with TRBJ2-1; 9 positions agree with TRBD2. The CDR3 is 16 amino acids. V was clipped by 5 bases and J by 2 bases; unmatched bases: 7. Germline V lookup: CDR1 SEHNR, CDR2 FQNEAQ (reference sequence). The CDR3 region is CASSPAGTSTYNEQFF. The CDR3 region has the DNA TGTGCCAGCAGCCCGGCTGGGACTAGCACCTACAATGAGCAGTTCTTC.

The V call is TRBV5-1, the J call TRBJ1-4; D is uncertain. With 0 bases removed from V and 8 bases from J, the gap between germline ends came to 11 bases. The CDR3 length is 14 residues. The V gene's germline CDR1 is SGHRS and CDR2 YFSETQ. The CDR3 nucleotides read TGCGCCAGCAGCTTGGGGTCACGAGGGGAAAAACTGTTTTTT. This gives the protein CASSLGSRGEKLFF.

The V call is TRBV3-1 (or the pseudogene TRBV3-2), the J call TRBJ2-5; D is possibly TRBD2 (5 bases). Trimming took 3 bases from V and 4 from J, leaving 9 bases between them. The CDR3 runs 13 residues. Per germline, CDR1 LGHDT and CDR2 YNNKEL (reference sequence). DNA of the CDR3: TGTGCCAGCAGCCAGAGGGCTGGAGAGACCCAGTACTTC. Protein: CASSQRAGETQYF.

The CDR3 nucleotides are TGTGCCAGCAGCTCTCGACTAGCGGGGGTCAATGAGCAGTTCTTC. This translates into CASSSRLAGVNEQFF. The V gene is TRBV7-2, the J gene TRBJ2-1; 12 nucleotides line up with TRBD2. V gave up 4 bases and J gave up 6 bases; unmatched junction bases: 4. CDR3 length: 15 residues. Germline CDR1 reads SGHTA; CDR2 reads FQGNSA.

The rearrangement joins TRBV19 to TRBJ1-5; 8 positions match TRBD1. Trimming cost V 1 base and J 2 bases; bases outside gene matches: 10. The CDR3 runs to 18 residues. CDR1 and CDR2 (germline): LNHDA, SQIVND (reference sequence). The CDR3 DNA is TGTGCCAGTAGTATAGGGGGTATCAGGGGGCTCCGCAATCAGCCCCAGCATTTT. This sequence encodes CASSIGGIRGLRNQPQHF.

The V gene is TRBV6-2 or TRBV6-3, the J gene TRBJ2-3; 9 bases line up with TRBD1. CDR1 MNHEY and CDR2 SVGEGT come from the germline V gene. The CDR3 spans 18 residues. V lost 5 bases to trimming and J lost 3 bases; unmatched junction nucleotides: 15. In DNA, the CDR3 is TGTGCCAGCAGTCCCGACCCCTTTGGACAGGGGAAGACAGATACGCAGTATTTT. Amino acids: CASSPDPFGQGKTDTQYF.

This chain joins TRBV28 and TRBJ1-2, with TRBD1 identical over 9 bases. V trimming: 6 bases; J trimming: 8 bases; junction bases outside the gene matches: 7. The CDR3 has 13 amino acids. Germline V gene data show CDR1 as MDHEN and CDR2 as SYDVKM. CDR3 nucleotides: TGTGCCAGCAGCTTACAGGGGGCGCAGGGCTACACCTTC. Translating gives CASSLQGAQGYTF.

J is TRBJ1-2 and V is TRBV7-2, with D possibly matching TRBD1 (5 bases). Trimming removed 3 bases at V and 6 bases at J, with 14 bases between. The germline gives CDR1 SGHTA, CDR2 FQGNSA. The CDR3 contains 14 residues. The CDR3 loop is CASSFPQGGNGYTF. The CDR3 region has the DNA TGTGCCAGCAGCTTTCCGCAGGGAGGGAATGGCTACACCTTC.

This sequence joins TRBV5-5 and TRBJ1-4; D gene unclear. The germline gives CDR1 SGHKS, CDR2 YYEKEE (reference sequence). This CDR3 comprises 16 residues. V was clipped by 0 bases and J by 0 bases, with 9 bases between them. The CDR3 DNA reads as TGTGCCAGCAGCTTGGCCTGGCAGTCAACTAATGAAAAACTGTTTTTT. Its translation: CASSLAWQSTNEKLFF.

This chain connects TRBV29-1 to TRBJ2-5; D unresolved. CDR1 and CDR2 (germline): SQVTM, ANQGSEA. This CDR3 is 10 amino acids long. For the CDR3, the DNA is TGCGGAGCAGGCGCGGAGACCCAGTACTTC. Residues: CGAGAETQYF.

This sequence joins TRBV6-5 and TRBJ1-6; 12 bases align to TRBD1. There are 15 residues in the CDR3. Germline V lookup: CDR1 MNHEY, CDR2 SVGAGI. The trim removed 6 bases at V and 9 bases at J, leaving 6 bases unmatched. The CDR3 region has the DNA TGTGCCAGCAGATCGGGACAGGGGGCCTCTTCACCCCTCCACTTT. Protein product: CASRSGQGASSPLHF.

This chain joins TRBV27 and TRBJ2-1, with D perhaps TRBD2 (6 bases). Trimming took off 5 bases at V and 6 bases at J, with 14 bases between the two ends. This CDR3 is built from 14 residues. Germline-derived CDR1 and CDR2 are MNHEY and SMNVEV (reference sequence). CDR3 loop: CASSIQRSGNEQFF. The DNA of the CDR3 is TGTGCCAGCAGTATTCAACGTAGCGGCAATGAGCAGTTCTTC.

The rearrangement joins TRBV6-5 to TRBJ1-2; 9 nucleotides match TRBD1. Germline-derived CDR1 and CDR2 are MNHEY and SVGAGI. CDR3 length equals 13 residues. The V segment lost 5 bases and the J segment 8 bases; nucleotides outside the gene matches: 6. The CDR3 region is CASSPRTGEGYTF. DNA for the CDR3: TGTGCCAGCAGTCCCCGGACAGGGGAAGGCTACACCTTC.

This sequence joins TRBV15 and TRBJ1-3, with D tentatively TRBD1 (6 bases). Germline V gives CDR1 LNHNV, CDR2 YYDKDF (reference sequence). There are 16 residues in the CDR3. Trimming removed 0 bases at V and 0 bases at J, with 9 bases between. CDR3 residues: CATSRDWGLSGNTIYF. The CDR3 region has the DNA TGTGCCACCAGCAGAGATTGGGGGCTCTCTGGAAACACCATATATTTT. The full variable domain, rest sourced from reference TRBV15 and TRBJ1-3, is DAMVIQNPRYQVTQFGKPVTLSCSQTLNHNVMYWYQQKSSQAPKLLFHYYDKDFNNEADTPDNFQSRRPNTSFCFLDIRSPGLGDTAMYLCATSRDWGLSGNTIYFGEGSWLTVV.

The chain combines TRBV28 with TRBJ1-1; D ambiguous. Germline V gene sequence: CDR1 MDHEN, CDR2 SYDVKM. The CDR3 extends over 12 amino acids. Trimming took off 5 bases at V and 10 bases at J, with 14 bases between the two ends. For the CDR3, the DNA is TGTGCCAGCAGTCTGGACTGGGGTACAGCTTTCTTT. It specifies CASSLDWGTAFF.

This sequence joins TRBV5-6 and TRBJ2-5, with D possibly being TRBD2 (6 bases). Germline CDR1 SGHDT, CDR2 YYEEEE. There are 14 residues in the CDR3. V was shortened by 1 base and J by 5 bases, with 12 bases between the two germline ends. CDR3 nucleotide sequence: TGTGCCAGCAGCTTGTGGGGGGTAGGGGAGACCCAGTACTTC. This translates into CASSLWGVGETQYF. Combining the CDR3 with reference TRBV5-6 and TRBJ2-5 gives the whole variable domain DAGVTQSPTHLIKTRGQQVTLRCSPKSGHDTVSWYQQALGQGPQFIFQYYEEEERQRGNFPDRFSGHQFPNYSSELNVNALLLGDSALYLCASSLWGVGETQYFGPGTRLLVL.

V gene TRBV5-8 combines with J gene TRBJ2-5; D is undetermined. Germline V gene data show CDR1 as SGHTS and CDR2 as YDEGEE. With 1 base removed from V and 5 bases from J, the gap between germline ends came to 12 bases. CDR3 length: 14 residues. CDR3 amino acids: CASSLKILEETQYF. The CDR3 DNA follows: TGTGCCAGCAGCTTGAAAATCCTGGAGGAGACCCAGTACTTC.